Here is one T cell receptor beta chain with its context. Its antigen is not identified. The data are from a study of OX40 agonist ivuxolimab in advanced cancers. Findings and caveats of the study: No antigen was identified for the clonally expanded peripheral T cells. Blood T cells, both CD4+ and CD8+, expanded clonally by week 6 at 0.1 to 3.0 mg/kg.

Measured with immunoSEQ multiplex PCR; TCRdb has only the in-frame clones, and not every one. The sample shows roughly 50,000 clones, about 86% of them seen only once. V was clipped by 0 bases and J by 4 bases, with 13 bases between them. The length of the CDR3 is 15 residues. The germline CDR1 and CDR2 sequences are SGHRS and YFSETQ. Blood draws occurred at baseline, cycle 4 day 1, and cycle 7 day 1. The chain joins TRBV5-1 to TRBJ1-1, with D tentatively TRBD1 (5 bases). The sample in question was CD4+ or CD8+ T cells sorted from blood, obtained in a trial of the OX40 agonist ivuxolimab. This receptor was obtained from an adult with an advanced solid tumor such as melanoma, head and neck, liver or kidney cancer. CDR3 in amino acids: CASSLAAGVGTEAFF. The CDR3 bases are TGCGCCAGCAGCTTGGCGGCGGGGGTTGGCACTGAAGCTTTCTTT.